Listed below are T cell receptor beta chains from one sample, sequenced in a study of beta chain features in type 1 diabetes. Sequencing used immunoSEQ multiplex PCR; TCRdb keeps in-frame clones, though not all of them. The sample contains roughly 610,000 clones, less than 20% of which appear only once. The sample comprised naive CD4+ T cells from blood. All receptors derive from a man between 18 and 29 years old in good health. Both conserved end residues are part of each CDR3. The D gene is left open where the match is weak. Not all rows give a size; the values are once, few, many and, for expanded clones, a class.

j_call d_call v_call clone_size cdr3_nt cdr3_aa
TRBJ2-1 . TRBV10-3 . TGTGCCATCAGTGAGCGGGAGTCGGGCAATGAGCAGTTCTTC CAISERESGNEQFF
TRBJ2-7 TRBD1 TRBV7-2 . TGTGCCAGCAGCGCCCGGGACAGGGGACACTACGAGCAGTACTTC CASSARDRGHYEQYF
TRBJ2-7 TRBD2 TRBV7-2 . TGTGCCAGCAGCTTAGCGCGCTCTGGTAGCGGGGGCTACGAGCAGTACTTC CASSLARSGSGGYEQYF
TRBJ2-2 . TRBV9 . TGTGCCAGCAGCGTCCAGCGGGCAACGAACACCGGGGAGCTGTTTTTT CASSVQRATNTGELFF
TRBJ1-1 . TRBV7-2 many TGTGCCAGCAGCTTGATGGGTAGCCTGGCTTTCTTT CASSLMGSLAFF
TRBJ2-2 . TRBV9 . TGTGCCAGCAGCTCACAGGGCCCAAGGGAAACCGGGGAGCTGTTTTTT CASSSQGPRETGELFF
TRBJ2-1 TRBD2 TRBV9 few TGTGCCAGCAGCGCTACTAGCGGGGGCTACAATGAGCAGTTCTTC CASSATSGGYNEQFF
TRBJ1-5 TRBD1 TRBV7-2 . TGTGCCAGCAGCTCCCGACAGGGTAACCAGCCCCAGCATTTT CASSSRQGNQPQHF
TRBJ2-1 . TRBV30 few TGTGCCTGGAGAGCGGCGGATAACAAATGGGAGCAGTTCTTC CAWRAADNKWEQFF
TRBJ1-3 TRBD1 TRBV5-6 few TGTGCCAGCACCGTAGGTCACAGGGGGAATGGAAACACCATATATTTT CASTVGHRGNGNTIYF